These 20 T cell receptor beta chains were sequenced from one sample in a study of T cells in women clearing cervical HPV infection. TCRdb's table, derived via immunoSEQ multiplex PCR, lists solely in-frame clones and lacks some. The table for this sample gives about 25,000 clones. The sample taken for sequencing was blood buffy coat. The origin of the receptors is a woman aged 18 to 75 with a cervical HPV16 infection that either progressed to CIN3+ or cleared (not recorded which).

Regarding this clone: Read sequence stops 3 residues before the CDR3 end, and the germline J gene provides the missing end. The V call is TRBV7-3, the J call TRBJ2-3; the match to TRBD2 covers 8 bases. This CDR3 has 13 amino acids. V shed 5 bases, J shed 8 bases, and the junction held 6 bases outside the gene matches. Germline CDR1 reads SGHTA; CDR2 reads FQGTGA. This chain's CDR3 is CASSPSAGGTQYF. The covered CDR3 bases are TGTGCCAGCAGCCCGAGCGCGGGGGGTACG.

Worth noting for this clone: The sequenced fragment ends 3 residues before the CDR3 boundary, so the rest is inferred from the germline J gene. This sample also contains other DNA sequences that code for the same CDR3. The chain joins TRBV18 to TRBJ2-1; 7 positions match TRBD2. After removal of 6 bases from V and 8 bases from J, the junction contained 22 bases not matched to a gene. From germline, CDR1 is KGHSH and CDR2 LQKENI. The length of the CDR3 is 18 residues. The DNA read from the CDR3 is TGTGCCAGCTCCCCCCCGGTCGGGGGGTCAGGTGATACCCATGAG. Its protein product is CASSPPVGGSGDTHE. The whole CDR3 protein is CASSPPVGGSGDTHEQFF. The whole variable domain, filled in from reference TRBV18 and TRBJ2-1, reads NAGVMQNPRHLVRRRGQEARLRCSPMKGHSHVYWYRQLPEEGLKFMVYLQKENIIDESGMPKERFSAEFPKEGPSILRIQQVVRGDSAAYFCASSPPVGGSGDTHEQFFGPGTRLTVL.

Comments on this clone: From the germline J gene comes the end of the CDR3, since the read stops 3 residues before it. This chain uses TRBV4-1 with TRBJ1-1; 7 positions match TRBD1. The length of the CDR3 is 17 residues. The germline V gene encodes CDR1 MGHRA and CDR2 YSYEKL. V dropped 4 bases and J dropped 0; count of bases not matched to a gene: 11. Incomplete CDR3 DNA: TGCGCCAGCAGCCCCAGGGACAGCCTTGGGGTGAACACTGAA. This gives the protein CASSPRDSLGVNTE. In full, the CDR3 is CASSPRDSLGVNTEAFF.

Remarks on this clone: The DNA ends 3 residues before the CDR3 does, and the rest of the CDR3 is filled in from the germline J gene. The chain has TRBV11-2 and TRBJ2-3; D possibly corresponds to TRBD1 (6 bases). Germline values: CDR1 SGHAT, CDR2 FQNNGV. The length of the CDR3 is 14 residues. V was shortened by 1 base and J by 2 bases, with 7 bases between the two germline ends. Here the CDR3 reads CASSLAGHTDTQYF. The sequenced part of the CDR3 DNA is TGTGCCAGCAGCTTAGCGGGACACACAGATACG.

For this clone: Sequencing ends 3 residues short of the CDR3 end; the germline J gene provides the rest. The V and J genes are TRBV5-4 and TRBJ2-7; 7 nucleotides align to TRBD1. CDR3 length equals 14 residues. V was clipped by 5 bases and J by 0 bases; unmatched bases: 5. Germline V gives CDR1 SGHNT, CDR2 YYREEE (reference sequence). The sequenced part of the CDR3 DNA is TGTGCCAGCAGACCTGACAGGGTCTCCTACGAG. Translating it yields CASRPDRVSYE. The complete CDR3 protein is CASRPDRVSYEQYF.

To note about this clone: With the read ending 3 residues before the CDR3 end, the germline J gene is used to fill in that end. The V call is TRBV6-1, the J call TRBJ1-2; possible D gene TRBD1, 5 bases. CDR3 size: 16 residues. Germline CDR1 MNHNS, CDR2 SASEGT. CDR3 protein: CASSDPFGSGGYDYTF. Incomplete CDR3 DNA: TGTGCCAGCAGTGATCCGTTCGGTAGCGGGGGGTACGAC.

Concerning this clone: The CDR3 end lies 3 residues beyond the end of the read and is filled in from the germline J gene. The chain links TRBV7-2 to TRBJ2-1; maybe TRBD2 (6 bases). V was clipped by 5 bases and J by 2 bases, with 13 bases between them. Germline-derived CDR1 and CDR2 are SGHTA and FQGNSA. The CDR3 is 15 residues long. The CDR3 bases that were read are TGTGCCAGCAGCAAGGCCGGGACTGCCTACAATGAG. Encoded protein: CASSKAGTAYNE. The entire CDR3 reads CASSKAGTAYNEQFF.

On this clone itself: The read halts 3 residues ahead of the CDR3 end, with the missing end drawn from the germline J gene. The rearrangement joins TRBV20-1 to TRBJ2-3, with 10 bases lining up with TRBD2. CDR1 is DFQATT, CDR2 SNEGSKA, per germline (reference sequence). CDR3 size: 17 residues. The V gene end was trimmed by 0 bases and the J gene end by 4 bases; junction bases not matched to a gene: 10. The CDR3 sequence: CSARDPASGGSADTQYF. The CDR3 DNA, read in part, is TGCAGTGCTAGAGATCCGGCTAGCGGGGGATCCGCAGATACG.

On this clone itself: The CDR3 extends 3 residues past the end of the read, so its final part is completed from the germline J gene. This rearrangement joins TRBV28 to TRBJ2-4, with D maybe TRBD2 (5 bases). V gave up 5 bases and J gave up 8 bases, with 22 bases separating them. This CDR3 region has 16 residues. Germline CDR1 reads MDHEN; CDR2 reads SYDVKM. The CDR3 sequence is CASSLGASRGRDIQYF. CDR3 DNA (partial): TGTGCCAGCAGTCTTGGCGCTAGCCGGGGTAGGGACATT.

Concerning this clone: The CDR3 end falls 3 residues outside the read, so it is completed with the germline J gene. The gene calls are TRBV9 and TRBJ2-3; D call uncertain. The CDR3 runs to 15 residues. Germline V gives CDR1 SGDLS, CDR2 YYNGEE. Trimming removed 5 bases at V and 2 bases at J, with 15 bases between. The DNA read from the CDR3 is TGTGCCAGCAGTGAAAGTTTGCAACTCACAGATACG. It yields the protein CASSESLQLTDT. The CDR3 in its entirety is CASSESLQLTDTQYF.

A word on this clone: The observed sequence ends 3 residues before the CDR3 terminus, with the missing tail filled in from the germline J gene. V and J are TRBV19 and TRBJ1-2, with D tentatively TRBD1 (6 bases). V was trimmed by 8 bases and J by 0 bases, leaving 13 bases between them. Germline assignment: CDR1 LNHDA and CDR2 SQIVND (reference sequence). This CDR3 region has 14 residues. CDR3 region: CASAQGFTNYGYTF. The covered CDR3 bases are TGTGCCAGTGCTCAGGGGTTTACTAACTATGGC.

On this clone itself: Read coverage stops 3 residues before the CDR3 terminus; the germline J gene supplies the remainder. This chain joins TRBV11-2 and TRBJ2-7; TRBD1 agrees at 7 bases. The CDR3 covers 14 residues. Germline CDR1 reads SGHAT; CDR2 reads FQNNGV. V shed 0 bases and J 2 bases; nucleotides not matched to a gene: 1. CDR3 amino acids: CASSLDQGAYEQYF. The part of the CDR3 DNA that was read is TGTGCCAGCAGCTTAGATCAGGGGGCCTACGAG.

On this clone: The sequenced fragment ends 3 residues before the CDR3 boundary, so the rest is inferred from the germline J gene. The rearrangement joins TRBV9 to TRBJ1-6; 11 nucleotides agree with TRBD1. The CDR3 loop spans 16 amino acids. Germline V gives CDR1 SGDLS, CDR2 YYNGEE. J gave up 6 bases and V 3 bases, and 5 bases lay outside the gene matches. The CDR3 DNA, read in part, is TGTGCCAGCAGCGCCCGGGACAGGGGGACTAATTCACCC. It codes for CASSARDRGTNSP. The entire CDR3 protein reads CASSARDRGTNSPLHF.

With regard to this clone: The sequenced fragment ends 3 residues before the CDR3 boundary, so the rest is inferred from the germline J gene. The chain couples TRBV7-3 to TRBJ2-3; no firm D call. There are 11 residues in the CDR3. V shed 3 bases and J shed 6 bases, with 4 bases lying between them. CDR1 is SGHTA and CDR2 is FQGTGA in the germline V gene. The CDR3 region is CASSFGDTQYF. Incomplete CDR3 DNA: TGTGCCAGCAGCTTTGGCGATACG.

Concerning this clone: The read gets to within 3 residues of the CDR3 end, and the germline J gene fills in the rest. This chain links TRBV19 with TRBJ1-2; a weak D match, TRBD1 (6 bases). Germline-derived CDR1 and CDR2 are LNHDA and SQIVND (reference sequence). The CDR3 runs to 16 residues. Trimming took 4 bases from V and 0 from J, leaving 15 bases between them. The sequenced CDR3 bases are TGTGCCAGTAGTACCATCAGGGGATATCCTAACTATGGC. This translates into CASSTIRGYPNYG. In full, the CDR3 is CASSTIRGYPNYGYTF.

This CDR3 reads CASGLVRSGANVLTF. The part of the CDR3 DNA that was read is TGTGCTAGTGGTTTGGTACGGTCTGGGGCCAACGTC. The chain carries TRBV12-5 and TRBJ2-6; D unclear. The DNA ends 3 residues before the CDR3 does, and the rest of the CDR3 is filled in from the germline J gene. The CDR3 sequence is 15 residues long. Germline lookup yields CDR1 LGHNT and CDR2 FRNRAP. Deletions cut 0 bases from V and 1 base from J, with 4 bases between.

Remarks on this clone: Coverage ceases 3 residues before the CDR3 finishes, and the germline J gene fills in the end. This chain links TRBV19 with TRBJ2-4, with 7 bases identical to TRBD1. Germline values: CDR1 LNHDA, CDR2 SQIVND (reference sequence). The CDR3 loop spans 17 amino acids. Incomplete CDR3 DNA: TGTGCCAGTAGTATAGATCATCTAGGACAGGATCCTTTTGGT. The encoded protein is CASSIDHLGQDPFG. The CDR3 in full is CASSIDHLGQDPFGQYF.

A word on this clone: The read gets to within 3 residues of the CDR3 end, and the germline J gene fills in the rest. This chain connects TRBV6-1 to TRBJ2-7; a weak D match, TRBD2 (5 bases). V dropped 2 bases and J dropped 0 bases, with 11 bases sitting between them. The germline V gene has CDR1 MNHNS and CDR2 SASEGT. The CDR3 runs 15 residues. The CDR3 bases that were read are TGTGCCAGCAGTGAATTCCCGGGGAACTCCTACGAG. As protein: CASSEFPGNSYE. The CDR3 as a whole reads CASSEFPGNSYEQYF.

In regard to this clone: Read coverage stops 3 residues before the CDR3 terminus; the germline J gene supplies the remainder. The rearrangement links TRBV7-9 to TRBJ2-7; weak D call: TRBD1 (8 bases). Trimming took 5 bases from V and 6 from J, leaving 14 bases between them. Per germline, CDR1 SEHNR and CDR2 FQNEAQ (reference sequence). This CDR3 region has 13 residues. The covered CDR3 bases are TGTGCCAGCAGCGCGTACAGGGGGGGCGAG. Protein sequence: CASSAYRGGE. Given in full, the CDR3 is CASSAYRGGEQYF.

In regard to this clone: The sequenced fragment ends 3 residues before the CDR3 boundary, so the rest is inferred from the germline J gene. V is TRBV5-1 and J is TRBJ1-3; 7 bases map to TRBD1. This CDR3 has 16 residues. The germline V gene has CDR1 SGHRS and CDR2 YFSETQ. V shed 5 bases, J shed 0 bases, and the junction held 8 bases outside the gene matches. The CDR3 loop reads CASSIEGQRSGNTIYF. CDR3 bases read: TGCGCCAGCAGTATAGAGGGACAGCGCTCTGGAAACACC. Full variable domain (rest looked up from reference TRBV5-1 and TRBJ1-3): KAGVTQTPRYLIKTRGQQVTLSCSPISGHRSVSWYQQTPGQGLQFLFEYFSETQRNKGNFPGRFSGRQFSNSRSEMNVSTLELGDSALYLCASSIEGQRSGNTIYFGEGSWLTVV.